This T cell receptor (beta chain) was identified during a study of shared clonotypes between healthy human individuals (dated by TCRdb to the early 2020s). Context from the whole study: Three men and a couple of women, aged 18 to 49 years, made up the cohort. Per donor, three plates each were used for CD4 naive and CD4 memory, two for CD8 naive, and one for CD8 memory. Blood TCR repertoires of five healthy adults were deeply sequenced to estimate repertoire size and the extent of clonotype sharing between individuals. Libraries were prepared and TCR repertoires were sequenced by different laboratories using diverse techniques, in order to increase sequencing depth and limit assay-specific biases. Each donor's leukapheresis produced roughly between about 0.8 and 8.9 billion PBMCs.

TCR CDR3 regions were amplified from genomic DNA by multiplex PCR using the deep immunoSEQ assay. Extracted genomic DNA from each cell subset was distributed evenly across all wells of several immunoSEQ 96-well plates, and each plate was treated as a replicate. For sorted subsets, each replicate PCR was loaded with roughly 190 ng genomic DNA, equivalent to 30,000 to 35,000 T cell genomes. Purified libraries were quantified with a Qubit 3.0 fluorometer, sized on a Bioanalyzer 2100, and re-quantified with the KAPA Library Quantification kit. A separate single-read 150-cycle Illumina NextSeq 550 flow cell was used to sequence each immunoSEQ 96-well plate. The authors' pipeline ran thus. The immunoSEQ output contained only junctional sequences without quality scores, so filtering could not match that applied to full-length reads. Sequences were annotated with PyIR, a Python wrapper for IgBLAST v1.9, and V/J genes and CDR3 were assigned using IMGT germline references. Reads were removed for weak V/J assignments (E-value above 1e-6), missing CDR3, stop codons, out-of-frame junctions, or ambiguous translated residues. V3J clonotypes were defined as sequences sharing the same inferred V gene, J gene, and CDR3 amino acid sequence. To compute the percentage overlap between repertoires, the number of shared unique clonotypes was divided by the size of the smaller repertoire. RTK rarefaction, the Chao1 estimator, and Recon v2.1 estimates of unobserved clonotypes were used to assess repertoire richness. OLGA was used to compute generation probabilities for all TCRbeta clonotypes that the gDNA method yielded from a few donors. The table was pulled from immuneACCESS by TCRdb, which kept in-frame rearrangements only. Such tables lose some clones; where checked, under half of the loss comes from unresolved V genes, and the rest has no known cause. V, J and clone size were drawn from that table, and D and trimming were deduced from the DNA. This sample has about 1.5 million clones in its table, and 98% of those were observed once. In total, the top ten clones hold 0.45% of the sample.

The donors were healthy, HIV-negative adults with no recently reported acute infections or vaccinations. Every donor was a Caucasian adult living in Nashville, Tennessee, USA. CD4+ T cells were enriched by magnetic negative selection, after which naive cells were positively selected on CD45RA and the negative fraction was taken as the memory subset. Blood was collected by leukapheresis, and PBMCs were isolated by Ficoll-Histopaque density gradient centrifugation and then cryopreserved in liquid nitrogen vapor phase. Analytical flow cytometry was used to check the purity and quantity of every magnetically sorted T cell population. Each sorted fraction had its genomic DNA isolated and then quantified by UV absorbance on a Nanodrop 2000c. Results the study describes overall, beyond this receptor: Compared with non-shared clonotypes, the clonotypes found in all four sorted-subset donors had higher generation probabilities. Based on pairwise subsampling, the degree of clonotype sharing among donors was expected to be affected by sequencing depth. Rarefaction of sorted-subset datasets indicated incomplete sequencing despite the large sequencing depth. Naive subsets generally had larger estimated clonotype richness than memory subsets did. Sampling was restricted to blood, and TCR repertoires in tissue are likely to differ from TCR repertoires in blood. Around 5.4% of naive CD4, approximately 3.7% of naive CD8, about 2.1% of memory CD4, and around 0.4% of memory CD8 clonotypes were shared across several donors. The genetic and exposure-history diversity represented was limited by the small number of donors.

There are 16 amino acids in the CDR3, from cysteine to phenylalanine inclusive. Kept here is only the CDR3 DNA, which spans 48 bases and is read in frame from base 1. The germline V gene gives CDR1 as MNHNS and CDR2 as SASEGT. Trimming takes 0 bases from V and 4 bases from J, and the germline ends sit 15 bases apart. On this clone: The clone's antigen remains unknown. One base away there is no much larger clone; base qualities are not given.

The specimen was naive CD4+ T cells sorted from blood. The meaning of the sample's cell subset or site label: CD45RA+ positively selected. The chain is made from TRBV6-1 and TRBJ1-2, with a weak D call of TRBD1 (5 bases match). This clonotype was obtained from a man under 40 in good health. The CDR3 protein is CASSEALNLGGYGYTF. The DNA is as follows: TGTGCCAGCAGTGAAGCGCTTAACTTGGGGGGCTATGGCTACACCTTC.